This entry is about one TCR beta chain. V shed 3 bases and J 5 bases; nucleotides not matched to a gene: 13. This CDR3 has 16 amino acids. Germline V gives CDR1 MDHEN, CDR2 SYDVKM. TCR beta chains were sequenced at survey level with immunoSEQ. Some clones are missing from TCRdb's copy, which holds only in-frame ones; the method was immunoSEQ multiplex PCR. The data contain nearly 70,000 clones, roughly 95% of them singletons. The sequence came from a man aged 35 to 55 with rheumatoid arthritis. The V gene is TRBV28, the J gene TRBJ2-7; 7 bases align to TRBD2. Specimen: PBMCs. This CDR3 reads CASSFFSGLGHHEQYF. In nucleotides, the CDR3 is TGTGCCAGCAGTTTTTTCTCTGGACTAGGACACCACGAGCAGTACTTC.